One and the same sample provided the 19 T cell receptor beta chains below, sequenced in a study of early T cells in non-severe SARS-CoV-2 infection. Each CDR3 protein gets one entry after TCRdb re-called the 5' RACE reads with MiXCR. The table lists 25,000 to 30,000 distinct CDR3 sequences, roughly 6.1% of them singletons. Sequencing input: whole blood. The receptors originated from an adult who was a healthcare worker with PCR-confirmed SARS-CoV-2 infection or an uninfected control (not recorded which).

This clonotype was detected ten times or more. The V gene is TRBV4-2, the J gene TRBJ2-5; 8 bases map to TRBD1. The CDR3 sequence is 19 residues long. Losses at the gene ends were 0 bases for V and 1 base for J; bases not matched to a gene: 13. CDR1 is LGHNA and CDR2 is YNFKEQ in the germline V gene. CDR3: CASSQDLGQVLVSQETQYF. The CDR3 nucleotides are TGTGCCAGCAGCCAAGACCTGGGACAGGTCTTGGTTTCCCAAGAGACCCAGTACTTC.

The CDR3 here is CASRSGNEQFF. CDR3 in DNA: TGCGCCAGCAGGTCCGGGAACGAGCAGTTCTTC. V and J are TRBV5-1 and TRBJ2-1, with D possibly TRBD2 on 5 matching bases. V was cut by 5 bases and J by 10 bases, with 10 bases left in between. The CDR3 has 11 amino acids. Germline V gene sequence: CDR1 SGHRS, CDR2 YFSETQ. Using reference TRBV5-1 and TRBJ2-1 for the parts outside the CDR3, the full variable domain is KAGVTQTPRYLIKTRGQQVTLSCSPISGHRSVSWYQQTPGQGLQFLFEYFSETQRNKGNFPGRFSGRQFSNSRSEMNVSTLELGDSALYLCASRSGNEQFFGPGTRLTVL.

This clonotype was recorded many times. The rearrangement joins TRBV29-1 to TRBJ2-1, with unresolved D. CDR3 length: 14 amino acids. Per germline, CDR1 SQVTM and CDR2 ANQGSEA. V lost 7 bases and J 0 bases, leaving 13 bases between the germline ends. The chain's CDR3 is CSADLRSSYNEQFF. In DNA, the CDR3 is TGCAGCGCTGACCTAAGAAGCTCCTACAATGAGCAGTTCTTC.

The V and J genes are TRBV20-1 and TRBJ2-1; D is possibly TRBD1 or TRBD2 (7 bases each). This CDR3 has 15 amino acids. V lost 5 bases, J lost 6 bases, and 20 bases lay in between. Germline CDR1 and CDR2: DFQATT and SNEGSKA (reference sequence). CDR3 nucleotides: TGCAGTGCTCTGCAGGGAGGGGGCATAGGCAATGAGCAGTTCTTC. As protein: CSALQGGGIGNEQFF.

The V gene is TRBV7-8, the J gene TRBJ2-2; 7 bases fit TRBD1. Germline V gives CDR1 SGHVS, CDR2 FQNEAQ. V trimming: 3 bases; J trimming: 6 bases; junction bases outside the gene matches: 4. The CDR3 is 14 amino acids. CDR3 sequence reads: CASSFRQGAGELFF. The CDR3 bases are TGTGCCAGCAGCTTCCGACAGGGAGCCGGGGAGCTGTTTTTT.

There are many counts of this clonotype. CDR3 sequence reads: CASTGPRVWRNTIYF. Written as DNA, the CDR3 is TGTGCCAGCACGGGACCAAGGGTGTGGAGAAACACCATATATTTT. This chain connects TRBV2 to TRBJ1-3; tentative D call: TRBD1 (5 bases). CDR1 and CDR2 (germline): SNHLY, FYNNEI. CDR3 length: 15 amino acids. The germline V and J ends were trimmed by 7 bases and 5 bases, with 18 bases remaining between them. Combining the CDR3 with reference TRBV2 and TRBJ1-3 gives the whole variable domain EPEVTQTPSHQVTQMGQEVILRCVPISNHLYFYWYRQILGQKVEFLVSFYNNEISEKSEIFDDQFSVERPDGSNFTLKIRSTKLEDSAMYFCASTGPRVWRNTIYFGEGSWLTVV.

This clonotype was observed many times. This sequence joins TRBV6-5 and TRBJ2-1, with D unclear. Germline CDR1 reads MNHEY; CDR2 reads SVGAGI. This CDR3 has 16 amino acids. Deletions cut 0 bases from V and 1 base from J, with 10 bases between. The CDR3 coding sequence is TGTGCCAGCAGTTACTCGCCAAAAGGTTCCTACAATGAGCAGTTCTTC. It encodes CASSYSPKGSYNEQFF.

The table lists this clonotype with many counts. This chain joins TRBV10-1 and TRBJ2-6; D is undetermined. Germline values: CDR1 WNHNN, CDR2 SYGVQD (reference sequence). The CDR3 is 12 residues long. The CDR3 is CATVIWANVLTF. The CDR3 bases are TGCGCTACCGTAATATGGGCCAACGTCCTGACTTTC.

This clonotype was seen ten or more times. The chain links TRBV28 to TRBJ1-2; a possible D gene is TRBD1 (5 bases). This CDR3 contains 14 residues. V lost 2 bases and J 4 bases, leaving 11 bases between the germline ends. Germline V CDR1 and CDR2: MDHEN, SYDVKM. CDR3 sequence: CASSLGASSYGYTF. The CDR3 DNA is TGTGCCAGCAGTTTAGGGGCCAGCAGCTATGGCTACACCTTC.

The chain is built from TRBV24-1 and TRBJ2-7, with no clear D. This CDR3 contains 14 residues. V lost 3 bases, J lost 0 bases, and 8 bases lay in between. Germline CDR1 is KGHDR and CDR2 is SFDVKD. The CDR3 nucleotides are TGTGCCACCAGTGATCGCGCAAGCTCCTACGAGCAGTACTTC. Translation gives CATSDRASSYEQYF.

The rearrangement links TRBV18 to TRBJ1-1, with D unresolved. CDR3 length: 14 amino acids. Germline CDR1 KGHSH, CDR2 LQKENI. Trimming took 3 bases from V and 3 from J, leaving 11 bases between them. The CDR3, as DNA: TGTGCCAGCTCACCCTTGGTGGGTGACACTGAAGCTTTCTTT. Its protein product is CASSPLVGDTEAFF.

This clonotype was observed at least ten times. V gene TRBV9 combines with J gene TRBJ2-3; TRBD2 is a possible D gene (7 bases). Germline V lookup: CDR1 SGDLS, CDR2 YYNGEE. V lost 1 base to trimming and J lost 6 bases, with 18 bases between them. The CDR3 has 16 residues. Here the CDR3 reads CASSVIPGGASDTQYF. CDR3 nucleotide sequence: TGTGCCAGCAGCGTAATTCCGGGGGGCGCATCCGATACGCAGTATTTT.

This clonotype was counted many times. J is TRBJ2-2 and V is TRBV21-1; the tabulated D call, TRBD1, remains unverified against the DNA. TRBV21-1 is termed a pseudogene. The CDR3 is 12 amino acids. The CDR3 nucleotides read TGTGCCATCCGACTGGGGCCCGGGGAGCTGTTTTTT. It is translated as CAIRLGPGELFF.

This clonotype was recorded a few times. Possible read error: a much larger clone is one base away. The chain has TRBV7-8 and TRBJ2-2; the match to TRBD1 covers 8 bases. The CDR3 has 14 residues. Germline V gives CDR1 SGHVS, CDR2 FQNEAQ. J gave up 7 bases and V 6 bases, and 7 bases lay outside the gene matches. The CDR3 loop is CASSLQGTGGELFF. The CDR3 coding sequence is TGTGCCAGCAGTCTACAGGGGACAGGCGGGGAGCTGTTTTTT. The variable domain in full, completed from reference TRBV7-8 and TRBJ2-2, reads GAGVSQSPRYKVAKRGQDVALRCDPISGHVSLFWYQQALGQGPEFLTYFQNEAQLDKSGLPSDRFFAERPEGSVSTLKIQRTQQEDSAVYLCASSLQGTGGELFFGEGSRLTVL.

In this sample, this clonotype turned up many times. An end of the junction does not agree with germline; a read error may underlie this. The chain employs TRBV7-7 and TRBJ2-2; possibly TRBD2 for D (5 bases). The CDR3 runs to 14 residues. CDR1 is SSHAT and CDR2 is FNYEAQ in the germline V gene (reference sequence). DNA of the CDR3: TGTGCTAGCAGCTTAGCGACGGACACCGGGGAGCTGTTTTTT. It yields the protein CASSLATDTGELFF.

Ten or more counts support this clonotype. The J gene is TRBJ2-5, the V gene TRBV5-6, with D possibly TRBD2 on 6 matching bases. CDR3 length: 15 residues. Germline V CDR1 and CDR2: SGHDT, YYEEEE. With 5 bases removed from V and 4 bases from J, the gap between germline ends came to 18 bases. The CDR3 reads CASRRDPRPSETQYF. CDR3 sequence (DNA): TGTGCCAGCAGGCGGGACCCGCGGCCATCAGAGACCCAGTACTTC.

Many counts were recorded for this clonotype. V usage is TRBV10-1 and J usage is TRBJ2-7; TRBD2 aligns across 9 bases. This CDR3 has 14 residues. V shed 1 base and J 4 bases; nucleotides not matched to a gene: 2. Germline values: CDR1 WNHNN, CDR2 SYGVQD (reference sequence). CDR3 DNA sequence: TGCGCCAGCAGTGAGTTCCTAGCGGGGTACGAGCAGTACTTC. Protein product: CASSEFLAGYEQYF.

This clonotype was seen ten or more times. The chain couples TRBV20-1 to TRBJ1-1; D gene ambiguous. Trimming shortened V by 0 bases and J by 0 bases, and 8 bases separated the two germline ends. The CDR3 length is 14 residues. From germline, CDR1 is DFQATT and CDR2 SNEGSKA (reference sequence). The CDR3 nucleotides read TGCAGTGCTAGAGAGGGCGGGGTGAACACTGAAGCTTTCTTT. Protein sequence: CSAREGGVNTEAFF.

This chain links TRBV7-6 with TRBJ2-3, with 7 bases identical to TRBD2. Germline-derived CDR1 and CDR2 are SGHVS and FNYEAQ. CDR3 length: 16 residues. V gave up 5 bases and J gave up 1 base; unmatched junction bases: 9. CDR3 coding DNA: TGTGCCAGCAGCCCTGGAGGAAGCGGGGGCACAGATACGCAGTATTTT. It encodes CASSPGGSGGTDTQYF.